The clone carrying this T cell receptor beta chain was seen a handful of times. With 0 bases removed from V and 10 bases from J, the gap between germline ends came to 8 bases. Germline lookup yields CDR1 SGHNT and CDR2 YYREEE (reference sequence). This CDR3 is built from 13 residues. This record comes from a study of T cell responses to AZD1222 COVID-19 vaccine. Study-level background: Investigators merged groups given second doses at roughly 4 or roughly 12 weeks.

Measured with immunoSEQ multiplex PCR; TCRdb has only the in-frame clones, and not every one. The sample shows about 100,000 clones, about nine tenths of them seen only once. The sequence was collected from an adult in good health. The chain joins TRBV5-4 to TRBJ2-6; D not resolved. The material was peripheral blood, obtained on day 0 of AZD1222 vaccination. CDR3 loop: CASSLAYTNVLTF. CDR3 in DNA: TGTGCCAGCAGCTTGGCATATACGAACGTCCTGACTTTC. The variable domain in full, with the rest retrieved from reference TRBV5-4 and TRBJ2-6, is ETGVTQSPTHLIKTRGQQVTLRCSSQSGHNTVSWYQQALGQGPQFIFQYYREEENGRGNFPPRFSGLQFPNYSSELNVNALELDDSALYLCASSLAYTNVLTFGAGSRLTVL.